What follows describes a single TCR beta chain. This sample stems from a study of TIL therapy for anti-PD-1-resistant metastatic lung cancer. In the study overall: Tumors carried a median approximately 1.6 non-synonymous mutations per megabase.

This was the immunoSEQ v3 assay. Libraries were sequenced to 2 million to 2.5 million read pairs (survey) or roughly 4.5-6 million (deep). The assay was immunoSEQ multiplex PCR, and TCRdb's table has in-frame clones only and misses some. The sample lists 25,000 to 35,000 clones, 74% occurring once. J lost 9 bases, V lost 2 bases, and 7 bases had no gene match. This CDR3 comprises 14 residues. Germline V gene lookup returns CDR1 MRHNA and CDR2 SNTAGT. As for time point: pre-treatment sample, taken before nivolumab and TIL therapy. Enrollment ran from late 2017 to early 2020. The TCR originated in a woman aged 30 to 85 with non-small cell lung cancer. This sequence joins TRBV6-4 and TRBJ2-1, with 7 bases that match TRBD2. The specimen was blood, collected at baseline. The CDR3 spells CASSDALERGEQFF. CDR3 bases: TGTGCCAGCAGTGACGCGTTGGAGCGGGGTGAGCAGTTCTTC.